Listed below are T cell receptor beta chains from one sample, sequenced in a study of blood T cell repertoires in COVID-19. The data were produced by immunoSEQ multiplex PCR, yet TCRdb's version contains in-frame clones alone and is incomplete. The sample contains about 68,000 clones, over 75% of which appear only once. The material sequenced was peripheral blood. These receptors all stem from a man aged 45 to 65 with acute or convalescent COVID-19. Each CDR3 is given with its conserved first and last residue. A D gene is named only where the DNA matches it firmly. Clone size, where shown, is once, few, many, or a class for clones that have expanded.

TRBJ1-1	.	TRBV29-1	.	CSGSEGMEAFF	TGCAGCGGGTCGGAGGGGATGGAAGCTTTCTTT
TRBJ1-6	.	TRBV4-1	TRBD1	CASSPKPGGNSPLHF	TGCGCCAGCAGCCCCAAGCCAGGGGGTAATTCACCCCTCCACTTT
TRBJ2-5	.	TRBV11-1	.	CASSPDRQETQYF	TGTGCCAGCAGCCCAGACAGACAAGAGACCCAGTACTTC
TRBJ2-3	.	TRBV7-9	TRBD1	CASSSGQGIDTQYF	TGTGCCAGCAGCTCGGGACAGGGGATAGATACGCAGTATTTT
TRBJ1-2	few	TRBV7-9	TRBD1	CASTQLGTGGYTF	TGTGCCAGCACCCAGTTGGGGACAGGGGGCTACACCTTC
TRBJ2-1	few	TRBV9	.	CASSPESRGPGNEQFF	TGTGCCAGCAGCCCCGAGTCTAGGGGTCCCGGCAATGAGCAGTTCTTC
TRBJ2-4	.	TRBV10-2	.	CASTDKEKNIQYF	TGCGCCAGCACGGACAAGGAGAAAAACATTCAGTACTTC
TRBJ2-3	.	TRBV11-2	.	CASSLEWTNTDTQYF	TGTGCCAGCAGCTTAGAATGGACTAACACAGATACGCAGTATTTT
TRBJ1-3	few	TRBV9	.	CASSVALTGTGNTIYF	TGTGCCAGCAGCGTAGCCCTAACAGGGACTGGAAACACCATATATTTT
TRBJ2-2	.	TRBV7-9	.	CASSLAQGRAGELFF	TGTGCCAGCAGCTTAGCGCAGGGGCGCGCCGGGGAGCTGTTTTTT
TRBJ2-5	.	TRBV5-6	.	CASSLETGWETQYF	TGTGCCAGCAGCTTGGAAACAGGGTGGGAGACCCAGTACTTC
TRBJ2-1	.	TRBV5-1	TRBD1	CASSLRDRANNEQFF	TGCGCCAGCAGCTTGCGGGACAGGGCTAACAATGAGCAGTTCTTC
TRBJ1-1	.	TRBV28	TRBD1	CASSLYRDRGTEAFF	TGTGCCAGCAGTTTATACCGGGACAGGGGAACTGAAGCTTTCTTT
TRBJ1-2	.	TRBV2	.	CASRRGGVNYGYTF	TGTGCCAGCAGGCGGGGAGGGGTTAACTATGGCTACACCTTC
TRBJ1-4	.	TRBV5-6	TRBD1	CASSFGVTGSPMSPVF	TGTGCCAGCAGCTTTGGCGTGACAGGGTCGCCGATGTCCCCGGTTTTT
TRBJ2-3	once	TRBV12-5	TRBD2	CASGLVHLAGGLITDTQYF	TGTGCTAGTGGTTTGGTCCACCTAGCGGGGGGTTTAATCACAGATACGCAGTATTTT
TRBJ2-1	.	TRBV15	.	CATSRVPGHPYNEQFF	TGTGCCACCAGCAGGGTCCCGGGACACCCTTACAATGAGCAGTTCTTC
TRBJ1-2	.	TRBV10-3	.	CAISDQGGNGYTF	TGTGCCATCAGTGACCAGGGTGGGAATGGCTACACCTTC
TRBJ1-1	.	TRBV27	TRBD1	CASSPGQGLDTEAFF	TGTGCCAGCAGTCCAGGACAGGGTTTGGACACTGAAGCTTTCTTT
TRBJ1-1	.	TRBV6-5	.	CASSYRGSEAFF	TGTGCCAGCAGTTACAGGGGTTCTGAAGCTTTCTTT
TRBJ2-1	.	TRBV19	.	CASSIVRGNEQFF	TGTGCCAGTAGTATAGTCAGGGGAAATGAGCAGTTCTTC
TRBJ2-2	.	TRBV5-6	TRBD1	CASSLAGGASTGELFF	TGTGCCAGCAGCTTGGCAGGGGGCGCGAGCACCGGGGAGCTGTTTTTT
TRBJ1-6	.	TRBV5-1	.	CASTLGLYNSPLHF	TGCGCCAGCACCCTGGGACTGTATAATTCACCCCTCCACTTT
TRBJ1-3	.	TRBV7-2	TRBD1	CASSRTGIHSGNTIYF	TGTGCCAGCAGCCGGACAGGCATTCACTCTGGAAACACCATATATTTT
TRBJ2-5	.	TRBV6-5	TRBD2	CASSFTSGGYQETQYF	TGTGCCAGCAGTTTCACTAGCGGGGGGTACCAAGAGACCCAGTACTTC
TRBJ1-2	.	TRBV6-5	TRBD1	CASTLDDRGLGYTF	TGTGCCAGCACCCTCGATGACAGGGGTTTAGGCTACACCTTC
TRBJ2-7	.	TRBV4-1	.	CASSQEPQANYEQYF	TGCGCCAGCAGCCAAGAGCCACAGGCAAATTACGAGCAGTACTTC
TRBJ2-5	.	TRBV11-2	.	CASSSAGYRGETQYF	TGTGCCAGCAGCTCGGCCGGATACCGCGGAGAGACCCAGTACTTC
TRBJ2-1	.	TRBV4-1	TRBD2	CASSQDLGTSRREQFF	TGCGCCAGCAGCCAAGATCTGGGGACTAGCCGAAGAGAGCAGTTCTTC
TRBJ2-3	once	TRBV7-3	.	CASSLRATGDTQYF	TGTGCCAGCAGCCTCCGAGCCACGGGAGATACGCAGTATTTT
TRBJ1-1	.	TRBV28	.	CASSLYGGNTEAFF	TGTGCCAGCAGTTTATACGGCGGGAACACTGAAGCTTTCTTT
TRBJ2-6	.	TRBV7-3	TRBD1	CASSFGQAQLTF	TGTGCCAGCAGCTTTGGACAGGCCCAACTGACTTTC
TRBJ2-1	.	TRBV9	.	CASSVGVRALYNEQFF	TGTGCCAGCAGCGTAGGTGTCAGGGCGCTATACAATGAGCAGTTCTTC
TRBJ1-1	.	TRBV4-2	.	CASSQVEGGVTEAFF	TGTGCCAGCAGCCAAGTCGAAGGGGGGGTAACTGAAGCTTTCTTT
TRBJ1-1	.	TRBV3-1/TRBV3-2	TRBD1	CASSQEGQGTEAFF	TGTGCCAGCAGCCAAGAGGGACAGGGAACTGAAGCTTTCTTT
TRBJ2-2	.	TRBV12-5	.	CASGGDTGELFF	TGTGCTAGTGGGGGCGATACCGGGGAGCTGTTTTTT
TRBJ1-2	once	TRBV30	TRBD1	CAWARQGANYGYTF	TGTGCCTGGGCCAGACAGGGAGCTAACTATGGCTACACCTTC
TRBJ1-1	.	TRBV19	TRBD1	CASSTDRGVREAFF	TGTGCCAGTAGTACGGACAGGGGTGTGCGTGAAGCTTTCTTT
TRBJ2-3	.	TRBV5-1	.	CASSRGSTDTQYF	TGCGCCAGCAGTCGGGGTAGCACAGATACGCAGTATTTT
TRBJ2-5	.	TRBV29-1	.	CSVEPGIPQETQYF	TGCAGCGTCGAACCCGGGATCCCCCAAGAGACCCAGTACTTC
TRBJ1-1	.	TRBV19	TRBD1	CASIQRSGTGTEAFF	TGTGCCAGTATCCAAAGATCCGGGACAGGGACTGAAGCTTTCTTT
TRBJ2-1	once	TRBV27	.	CASSWGRRPYNEQFF	TGTGCCAGCAGTTGGGGGCGCCGGCCTTACAATGAGCAGTTCTTC
TRBJ2-2	.	TRBV7-2	TRBD2	CASPSTGGGRTGELFF	TGTGCCAGCCCTTCGACGGGGGGAGGAAGAACCGGGGAGCTGTTTTTT
TRBJ2-7	.	TRBV7-2	.	CASSLTPRGITYEQYF	TGTGCCAGCAGCTTAACCCCCAGGGGTATTACCTACGAGCAGTACTTC
TRBJ1-1	.	TRBV4-1	.	CASSQGGHTEAFF	TGCGCCAGCAGCCAAGGTGGGCACACTGAAGCTTTCTTT
TRBJ2-6	.	TRBV11-2	.	CASSSGEFRAKSGANVLTF	TGTGCCAGCAGCTCGGGAGAGTTCAGAGCTAAGTCTGGGGCCAACGTCCTGACTTTC
TRBJ2-2	.	TRBV6-5	.	CASRRVQPGELFF	TGTGCCAGCCGCAGGGTACAGCCCGGGGAGCTGTTTTTT
TRBJ2-7	.	TRBV5-1	TRBD1	CASSLSWDRGYEQYF	TGCGCCAGCAGCTTGTCGTGGGACAGGGGCTACGAGCAGTACTTC
TRBJ2-5	once	TRBV18	TRBD1	CASSPTARDRGETQYF	TGTGCCAGCTCACCTACAGCCCGGGACAGGGGTGAGACCCAGTACTTC
TRBJ1-2	once	TRBV6-5	TRBD1	CASSTGQGYGYTF	TGTGCCAGCAGTACGGGACAGGGCTATGGCTACACCTTC
TRBJ1-1	.	TRBV28	.	CASSLYSGTEAFF	TGTGCCAGCAGTTTATATTCGGGCACTGAAGCTTTCTTT
TRBJ1-3	.	TRBV1	.	CTSSRTPVSGNTIYF	TGCACCAGCAGCCGGACTCCCGTCTCTGGAAACACCATATATTTT
TRBJ2-3	.	TRBV3-1/TRBV3-2	TRBD2	CASSQGSGEGADTQYF	TGTGCCAGCAGCCAAGGGAGCGGGGAGGGCGCAGATACGCAGTATTTT
TRBJ2-1	.	TRBV30	TRBD2	CAWGLARDEQFF	TGTGCCTGGGGACTAGCGAGGGATGAGCAGTTCTTC
TRBJ2-5	.	TRBV5-6	TRBD2	CASSLTSGSLAQYF	TGTGCCAGCAGCTTGACTAGCGGGAGCTTGGCCCAGTACTTC
TRBJ2-3	.	TRBV7-6	TRBD2	CASSYIAGGNTDTQYF	TGTGCCAGCAGTTACATAGCGGGGGGGAACACAGATACGCAGTATTTT
TRBJ2-1	.	TRBV28	TRBD1	CASRRDRGVYNEQFF	TGTGCCAGCAGACGGGACAGGGGCGTCTACAATGAGCAGTTCTTC
TRBJ2-7	.	TRBV10-1	TRBD1	CASPPRPGTGVSYEQYF	TGCGCCAGCCCCCCCCGACCCGGGACAGGGGTCTCCTACGAGCAGTACTTC
TRBJ1-3	.	TRBV19	.	CASSIDREGAAGNTIYF	TGTGCCAGTAGTATAGATCGAGAGGGAGCTGCTGGAAACACCATATATTTT